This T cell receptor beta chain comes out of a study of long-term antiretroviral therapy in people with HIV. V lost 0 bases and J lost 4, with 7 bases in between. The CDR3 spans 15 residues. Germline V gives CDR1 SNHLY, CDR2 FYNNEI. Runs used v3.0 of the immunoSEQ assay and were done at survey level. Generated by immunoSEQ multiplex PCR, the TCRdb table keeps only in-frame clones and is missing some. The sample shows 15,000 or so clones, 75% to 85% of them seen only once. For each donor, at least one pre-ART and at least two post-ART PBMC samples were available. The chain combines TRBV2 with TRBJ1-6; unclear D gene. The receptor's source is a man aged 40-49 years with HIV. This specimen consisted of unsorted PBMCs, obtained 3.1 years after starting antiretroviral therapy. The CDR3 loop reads CASSEALRYNSPLHF. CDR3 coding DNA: TGTGCCAGCAGTGAAGCGCTTCGGTATAATTCACCCCTCCACTTT.